The T cell receptor beta chain under discussion was sequenced for a study of cytomegalovirus exposure and HLA in healthy donors (dated by TCRdb to 2015 to 2018). For the study in its entirety: An earlier analysis of a few hundred of the donors reported over 250 Gb of sequence data and 117 million unique TCR beta sequences obtained from 180 million or so T cells. Both class I and class II loci were covered by HLA typing, at four-digit resolution. Because of strong linkage in the cohort, 5 or 6 DR-DQ haplotypes were treated as single units for association and clustering. The study profiled the T cell repertoires of 550 to 700 subjects by immunosequencing and related them to cytomegalovirus serostatus. An early release covering roughly 600 HLA-typed donors comprised 300 to 350 gigabases of sequencing data and tens of millions of unique TCR sequences. High-throughput TCR immunosequencing, statistical association of individual TCRs with disease status, and machine learning were combined to predict cytomegalovirus infection status. On average, about 200,000 unique TCR beta nucleotide sequences were sequenced per donor among a few hundred genotyped donors of the cohort, with roughly 18% of those sequences being non-productive. Rather than drawing on any new phenotypic data, the later analysis identified candidate immune exposures from TCR beta sequences and the way those sequences occurred across donors. The study aimed to test whether signatures of past pathogen exposure could be identified by cataloging public T cell receptors. Every discovery cohort repertoire had been produced on one sequencing platform. In an earlier analysis of 587 of the donors, high-throughput TCR beta sequencing was used to judge whether each TCR beta V gene segment behaved as functional or pseudogenic. Typing coverage varied by locus: roughly 629-630 donors for A, B, C, DRB1 and DQB1; roughly 560 for DQA1; approximately 570 for DPA1; around 450 for DPB1. Among the approximately 400 genotyped donors, around 81% belonged to the genetic ancestry cluster associated with self-reported Caucasian donors. Donor age, sex, ethnicity and CMV serostatus were compiled alongside the repertoire data. In a later analysis, previously published TCR beta repertoires from several hundred donors were re-analyzed and high-resolution HLA genotyping was added so that TCR occurrence patterns could be studied. Along with the approximately 670-subject first cohort, a separate validation cohort of approximately 110 different subjects was used. Genome-wide SNP genotypes for about 65% of the 666 donors were used in a later genetic analysis, which treated that subset as a discovery cohort.

The cohort consisted of hundreds of healthy bone marrow donors. All cohort members were sampled while nominally healthy, although unrecorded immune exposures were likely present. CMV serostatus was recorded as positive for 250 to 300 and negative for about 55% of the roughly 670 cohort members, whereas no CMV serostatus was recorded for the donor in question. Every donor gave a peripheral blood sample, and the peripheral blood mononuclear cells from that sample were used for TCR beta sequencing. Genomic DNA extraction from the blood cell samples was performed with the Qiagen DNeasy Blood Extraction Kit. A note on this clone: The specificity of this receptor is unknown. Per-nucleotide qualities are absent, and no much larger clonotype sits a single base away.

Libraries were built with the immunoSEQ multiplex PCR assay. For the multiplex PCR, a mixture combining 60 forward primers for TCR Vbeta segments and 13 reverse primers for TCR Jbeta segments was used. The CDR3 region of rearranged TCR beta genes was amplified from genomic DNA with a multiplex PCR assay. Amplified TCR beta libraries were sequenced as 87-base-pair reads on the Illumina HiSeq System. As for the original processing: Across the roughly 670 repertoires, a later analysis counted some 80 million unique TCR beta chains, roughly 11 million of which were shared by at least two donors. A nearest-neighbor algorithm error-corrected the raw reads and collapsed the reads into unique sequences, merging closely related sequences to remove PCR and sequencing errors. Alignment of CDR3 sequences to IMGT reference sequences was used to assign V, D and J gene segments. For a sequence to be retained, a match of at least six nucleotides was required to both a V gene segment and a J gene segment. Rearrangements were called productive when the CDR3 lacked stop codons and stayed in frame with V and J; all others were non-productive. CDR3 was defined according to IMGT convention as the region running from the second conserved V-encoded cysteine to the conserved J-encoded phenylalanine. Sequences without an unambiguous match to a single V gene segment were excluded from the earlier analysis of about 640 of the donors. In an earlier analysis of roughly 500 of the donors, V segments were called functional above 56.7% productive rearrangements and were called segregating when the between-donor standard deviation exceeded 5%. A statistical classification framework was developed to diagnose cytomegalovirus status using the catalog of TCR beta chain sequences. A later analysis assigned V and J genes by comparing TCR nucleotide sequences with IMGT/GENE-DB human TR gene sequences. The TCRdist pipeline was used in a later analysis to assign CDR3 sequences and most-parsimonious VDJ recombination scenarios. In a later analysis, each TCR beta chain was defined by its CDR3 amino acid sequence together with its V-gene family, and reads without a unique V-gene family were excluded. A later analysis removed roughly 590 highly shared, low-generation-probability nucleotide sequences to deal with suspected cross-contamination and a sequencing artifact. In a later analysis, a clonal expansion index was calculated for each public chain from normalized within-repertoire ranks of inferred template counts. In a later analysis, generation probabilities were computed using a VDJ recombination model fitted to out-of-frame rearrangements, and the results were checked against IGoR. In a later analysis, TCR-TCR, TCR-HLA and TCR-CMV co-occurrence was scored with hypergeometric tests, and a repertoire-size bias correction was applied to TCR pairs. A later analysis estimated false discovery rates by permuting HLA or CMV assignments 20 times. In a later analysis, co-occurring TCRs were grouped using DBSCAN, and TCRdist sequence similarity was added for clustering within HLA-allele-positive subsets. Repertoires with fewer than 30,000 or more than 120,000 public chains, plus five repertoires with anomalous nucleotide sharing, were excluded from co-occurrence clustering. TCRdb stores this immuneACCESS table with in-frame sequences only. Part of the clones is absent; in the studies checked, under half of the shortfall reflects unresolved V genes, and no reason is known for the rest. V, J and clone size are those of that table, while D and trimming were read from the DNA. The sample table lists under 150,000 clones, roughly 69% of them with a count of one. The ten largest clonotypes hold about 3% of the sample.

The paper as a whole reports these results and caveats: The study listed approximately 160 TCR beta chains as associated with cytomegalovirus. In a later analysis, the rate of TCR association differed among HLA loci, with DRB1 alleles having the most associated TCRs and HLA-C alleles having the fewest. For the cohort, immune exposure information was limited to CMV serostatus. Compared with the approximately 720-donor mean, donors in an Asian-associated ancestry cluster had fewer N-insertions in productive TCRs, according to a later genetic analysis. This cohort had only TCR beta chains sequenced, and the lack of alpha or paired-chain data limited which features could be detected. An association between a missense DCLRE1C variant and V-gene and J-gene trimming of TCR beta chains was found in a later genetic analysis and replicated in an independent cohort. A further reported finding was that TCR beta sequences accurately predicted the HLA-A and HLA-B alleles for most subjects in the first cohort. Because some donors lacked HLA typing at each locus, the association tests relied only on the typed subset. According to the authors, the approach could potentially be generalized to other disease states and immunological phenotypes. When HLA alleles, especially DR and DQ, strongly co-occurred, TCR associations were difficult to assign to individual alleles. Cytomegalovirus status was reported to be diagnosed by the classifier with high specificity and sensitivity in both the original and validation cohorts. Sequencing depth was assumed to be roughly uniform across donors in the presence/absence analyses, though that assumption may not hold. In an earlier analysis of several hundred of the donors, most TCR beta V segments were observed in productive rearrangements about 90% or about 30% of the time, broadly matching IMGT annotations. The sequencing pipeline was judged likely to have produced a cluster of highly shared sequence variants as a technical artifact. Most TCR sequences were observed very rarely across donors, whereas some public TCRs were present in many individuals. According to a later analysis, parvovirus B19, influenza, CMV and Epstein-Barr virus appeared linked to several top co-occurrence clusters. A later analysis found that HLA-associated TCR beta chains were more clonally expanded and had lower generation probabilities than equally common non-associated chains. Correlated functional status among segregating V segments might be attributable to linkage disequilibrium, but an unknown experimental factor could not be ruled out. Specific HLA alleles were associated with over 15,000 TCR beta sequences at a false discovery rate of 0.05 in a later analysis. In a later analysis, most CMV-associated TCR beta chains were found to appear HLA-restricted, with HLA associations seemingly driven largely by CMV exposure. In vitro tests confirmed that a few of the cytomegalovirus-associated TCR beta chains recognize cytomegalovirus antigens. Because counts were too low, about 15 rarely observed V segments, including chromosome 9 orphons, were left out of the earlier analysis of a few hundred of the donors. Because the 87-base-pair reads could not distinguish some IMGT-functional V segments, including TRBV6-2 and TRBV6-3, those segments were excluded.

CDR1 MNHNY and CDR2 SVGAGI were looked up in the germline V gene (reference sequence). Taken from cysteine to phenylalanine, the CDR3 has 15 residues. CDR3 DNA only is kept here, 45 bases in frame from base 1. V ends up 5 bases short and J 3 bases short, with an unmatched junction base count of 9. The clonotype comes from a human donor in good health. Source material: PBMCs. This chain joins TRBV6-6 to TRBJ1-1; 7 bases in between match TRBD1. This receptor carries the CDR3 CASSGATGWDTEAFF. In nucleotide form, the sequence is TGTGCCAGCAGTGGTGCGACAGGGTGGGACACTGAAGCTTTCTTT.